These 19 T cell receptor beta chains were sequenced from one sample in a study of radiotherapy plus CTLA-4 blockade in lung cancer. Data came from immunoSEQ multiplex PCR; TCRdb stores just in-frame clones and leaves some out. The sample holds 84,000 or so clones, about four fifths seen once. The source material was peripheral blood, sampled from a patient treated with radiotherapy plus ipilimumab. Source of these receptors: a human donor with non-small cell lung cancer that progressed on radiotherapy plus ipilimumab.

Of note for this clone: Other DNA variants within this sample encode the same CDR3. The V and J genes are TRBV18 and TRBJ2-7, with TRBD2 matching 14 bases. The CDR3 length is 15 residues. J was trimmed by 2 bases and V by 3 bases; bases with no gene match: 0. Per germline, CDR1 KGHSH and CDR2 LQKENI. The CDR3 loop reads CASSPGLAGAYEQYF. In DNA, the CDR3 is TGTGCCAGCTCACCGGGACTAGCGGGGGCCTACGAGCAGTACTTC.

V gene TRBV9 combines with J gene TRBJ2-7, with TRBD2 identical over 9 bases. There are 16 residues in the CDR3. J was trimmed by 3 bases and V by 0 bases; bases with no gene match: 7. Germline V gene data show CDR1 as SGDLS and CDR2 as YYNGEE. The CDR3 protein is CASSVGTGTSIYEQYF. As DNA, the CDR3 is TGTGCCAGCAGCGTAGGGACCGGGACTAGCATCTACGAGCAGTACTTC.

J is TRBJ2-5 and V is TRBV4-3; no firm D call. The J call could be wrong; TRBJ2-7 is a better fit for the DNA end. The CDR3 runs 15 residues. Germline CDR1 LGHNA, CDR2 YSLEER. Here the CDR3 reads CASSQEDGQSYEQYF. In DNA, the CDR3 is TGCGCCAGCAGCCAAGAGGATGGGCAGTCCTACGAGCAGTACTTC.

The sample holds a few counts of this clone. The V and J genes are TRBV10-3 and TRBJ2-7, with a weak D call TRBD1 (7 bases). The germline gives CDR1 ENHRY, CDR2 SYGVKD. This CDR3 spans 17 amino acids. Trimming left V 6 bases short and J 2 bases short, with 23 bases between. The CDR3 DNA reads TGTGCCATCAGCGGAGGGGGAACCGGGACAGCACCCTACGAGCAGTACTTC. It specifies CAISGGGTGTAPYEQYF.

The chain recombines TRBV27 with TRBJ2-2; D possibly corresponds to TRBD2 (7 bases). Germline loops: CDR1 MNHEY, CDR2 SMNVEV (reference sequence). The CDR3 has 15 residues. V lost 8 bases and J lost 0, with 13 bases in between. This chain's CDR3 is CASQRGGSNTGELFF. CDR3 in DNA: TGTGCCAGCCAAAGGGGGGGCTCGAACACCGGGGAGCTGTTTTTT.

The chain has TRBV4-1 and TRBJ2-3; TRBD2 is a possible D gene (6 bases). Deletions cut 3 bases from V and 2 bases from J, with 9 bases between. The CDR3 spans 14 residues. Germline CDR1 MGHRA, CDR2 YSYEKL. CDR3 nucleotide sequence: TGCGCCAGCAGCCAGGCTAGCGACACAGATACGCAGTATTTT. Its protein is CASSQASDTDTQYF.

Turning to this clone: At one end, the junction sequence differs from germline, possibly due to a read error. The rearrangement joins TRBV7-7 to TRBJ2-1; D is undetermined. The CDR3 contains 12 residues. Germline CDR1 is SSHAT and CDR2 is FNYEAQ (reference sequence). The CDR3 DNA follows: TGTGCTAGCAGCCCGAACCGGAATGAGCAGTTCTTC. This sequence encodes CASSPNRNEQFF.

The CDR3 DNA reads as TGTGCCAGCAGCTCCCACTCGAACACCGGGGAGCTGTTTTTT. Its translation: CASSSHSNTGELFF. This sequence joins TRBV6-5 and TRBJ2-2; D gene ambiguous. Trimming left V 6 bases short and J 0 bases short, with 8 bases between. Germline V gene lookup returns CDR1 MNHEY and CDR2 SVGAGI. The CDR3 is 14 amino acids.

This chain connects TRBV5-1 to TRBJ2-3; 7 nucleotides agree with TRBD2. The CDR3 runs to 16 residues. Germline assignment: CDR1 SGHRS and CDR2 YFSETQ. With 4 bases clipped from V and 4 bases from J, the junction kept 12 bases outside the gene matches. CDR3 in DNA: TGCGCCAGCAGCCCACTACATTCGACTAGCTCAGATACGCAGTATTTT. Translating it yields CASSPLHSTSSDTQYF. Using reference TRBV5-1 and TRBJ2-3 for the parts outside the CDR3, the full variable domain is KAGVTQTPRYLIKTRGQQVTLSCSPISGHRSVSWYQQTPGQGLQFLFEYFSETQRNKGNFPGRFSGRQFSNSRSEMNVSTLELGDSALYLCASSPLHSTSSDTQYFGPGTRLTVL.

The rearrangement links TRBV7-9 to TRBJ2-3; unclear D gene. V was pared by 3 bases and J by 3 bases, with 10 bases between. Germline loops: CDR1 SEHNR, CDR2 FQNEAQ (reference sequence). The length of the CDR3 is 14 residues. The CDR3 spells CASSFSSATDTQYF. The CDR3 DNA reads TGTGCCAGCAGCTTTTCGTCGGCTACAGATACGCAGTATTTT.

The rearrangement uses TRBV2 and TRBJ2-3; 8 nucleotides match TRBD1. CDR3 length equals 16 residues. V was pared by 5 bases and J by 3 bases, with 10 bases of the junction left unmatched. Germline values: CDR1 SNHLY, CDR2 FYNNEI. CDR3 nucleotides: TGTGCCAGCAGTCCCTGGGCAGGGGGCTCGACAGATACGCAGTATTTT. Its protein product is CASSPWAGGSTDTQYF.

In regard to this clone: Other DNA sequences in this sample translate to the same CDR3. The V call is TRBV7-9, the J call TRBJ1-1; D call uncertain. The CDR3 contains 12 residues. Per the germline V gene, CDR1 is SEHNR and CDR2 is FQNEAQ (reference sequence). Trimming took 5 bases from V and 0 from J, leaving 4 bases between them. The CDR3 region is CASSLMNTEAFF. The CDR3 nucleotides are TGTGCCAGCAGCCTCATGAACACTGAAGCTTTCTTT.

This CDR3 is CSANAIGGAFF. The CDR3 nucleotides are TGCAGTGCCAACGCGATCGGGGGAGCTTTCTTT. The chain links TRBV20-1 to TRBJ1-1, with D perhaps matching TRBD1 (5 bases). This CDR3 has 11 residues. V lost 6 bases to trimming and J lost 10 bases, with 15 bases between them. Per germline, CDR1 DFQATT and CDR2 SNEGSKA (reference sequence).

The chain has TRBV27 and TRBJ2-3; 9 bases match TRBD1. The CDR3 is 14 residues long. Per germline, CDR1 MNHEY and CDR2 SMNVEV (reference sequence). The V gene end was trimmed by 5 bases and the J gene end by 6 bases; junction bases not matched to a gene: 6. The CDR3 DNA is TGTGCCAGCAGTACGACAGGGGGGTGGGATACGCAGTATTTT. Encoded protein: CASSTTGGWDTQYF.

This chain links TRBV6-5 with TRBJ2-3, with TRBD1 matching 9 bases. CDR1 and CDR2 from the germline V gene are MNHEY and SVGAGI. The CDR3 totals 16 residues. J was trimmed by 2 bases and V by 4 bases; bases with no gene match: 7. The CDR3 DNA sequence: TGTGCCAGCAGTTCGGACAGGGGTTCTTCCACAGATACGCAGTATTTT. Its translation is CASSSDRGSSTDTQYF.

CDR3 nucleotides: TGCAGTGCTAGAGGGAATCAGCCCCAGCATTTT. Translating gives CSARGNQPQHF. The chain employs TRBV20-1 and TRBJ1-5; D remains unclear. The CDR3 extends over 11 amino acids. The V end lost 1 base, the J end lost 4 bases, and 2 bases lay between the germline ends. CDR1 is DFQATT and CDR2 is SNEGSKA in the germline V gene (reference sequence).

The rearrangement uses TRBV28 and TRBJ1-2; D remains unclear. V was cut by 4 bases and J by 4 bases, with 19 bases left in between. Per the germline V gene, CDR1 is MDHEN and CDR2 is SYDVKM. The CDR3 runs 16 residues. CDR3 in amino acids: CASSSTPASHSYGYTF. Written as DNA, the CDR3 is TGTGCCAGCAGTTCTACACCCGCTAGCCACAGCTATGGCTACACCTTC.

The chain uses TRBV6-1 and TRBJ2-7; D is possibly TRBD1 (5 bases). The CDR3 length is 13 residues. Trimming stripped 4 bases from V and 0 bases from J, with 7 bases between. Per the germline V gene, CDR1 is MNHNS and CDR2 is SASEGT. CDR3 residues: CASSVDSSYEQYF. CDR3 nucleotides: TGTGCCAGCAGTGTAGACAGCTCCTACGAGCAGTACTTC.

V is TRBV19 and J is TRBJ2-5; D perhaps matches TRBD2 (6 bases). V gave up 8 bases and J gave up 7 bases, with 17 bases separating them. The CDR3 length is 13 residues. The germline V gene has CDR1 LNHDA and CDR2 SQIVND (reference sequence). CDR3 loop: CASSPRGEGTQYF. The CDR3 coding sequence is TGTGCCAGTTCCCCGCGGGGCGAGGGGACCCAGTACTTC.